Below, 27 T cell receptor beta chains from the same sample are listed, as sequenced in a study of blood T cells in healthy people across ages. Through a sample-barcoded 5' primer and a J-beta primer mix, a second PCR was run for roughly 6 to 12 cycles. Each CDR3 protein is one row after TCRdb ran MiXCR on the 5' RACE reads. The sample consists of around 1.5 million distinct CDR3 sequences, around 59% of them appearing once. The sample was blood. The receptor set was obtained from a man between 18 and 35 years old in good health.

The CDR3 DNA is TGCAGCGTTGAAGATCCTAGCGGGGTTAATGAGCAGTTCTTC. It yields the protein CSVEDPSGVNEQFF. J is TRBJ2-1 and V is TRBV29-1; 9 bases fit TRBD2. Per the germline V gene, CDR1 is SQVTM and CDR2 is ANQGSEA. This CDR3 has 14 residues. Germline trimming cut 0 bases from V and 7 bases from J; bases unmatched to any gene: 4.

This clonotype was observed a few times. CDR3: CSVEGDRDSRNEQFF. The CDR3 DNA is TGCAGCGTTGAAGGGGACCGGGACAGCCGCAATGAGCAGTTCTTC. The chain carries TRBV29-1 and TRBJ2-1; 7 positions match TRBD1. Germline CDR1 is SQVTM and CDR2 is ANQGSEA. J gave up 6 bases and V 1 base, and 9 bases lay outside the gene matches. CDR3 size: 15 residues.

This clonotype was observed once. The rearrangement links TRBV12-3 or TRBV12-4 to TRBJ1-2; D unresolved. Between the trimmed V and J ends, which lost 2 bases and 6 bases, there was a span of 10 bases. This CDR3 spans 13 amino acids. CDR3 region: CASSLRSKNGYTF. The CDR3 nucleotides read TGTGCCAGCAGTTTACGGTCAAAAAATGGCTACACCTTC.

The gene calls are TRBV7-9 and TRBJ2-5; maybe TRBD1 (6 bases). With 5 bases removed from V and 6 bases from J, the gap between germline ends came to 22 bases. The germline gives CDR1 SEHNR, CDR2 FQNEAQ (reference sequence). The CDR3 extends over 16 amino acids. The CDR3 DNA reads TGTGCCAGCAGCCCTCAACGCGGCAGGGGCAAACAGACCCAGTACTTC. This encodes CASSPQRGRGKQTQYF.

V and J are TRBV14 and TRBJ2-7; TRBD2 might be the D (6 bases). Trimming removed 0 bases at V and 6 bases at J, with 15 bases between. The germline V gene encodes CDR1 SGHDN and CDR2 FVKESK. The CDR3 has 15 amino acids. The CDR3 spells CASSQDSYGGTEQYF. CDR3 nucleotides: TGTGCCAGCAGCCAAGATTCGTATGGCGGGACCGAGCAGTACTTC.

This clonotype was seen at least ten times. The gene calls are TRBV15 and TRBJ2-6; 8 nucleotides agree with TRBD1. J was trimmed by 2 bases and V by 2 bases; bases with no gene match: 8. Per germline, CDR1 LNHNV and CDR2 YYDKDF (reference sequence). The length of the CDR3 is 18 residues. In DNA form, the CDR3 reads TGTGCCACCAGCAGATTACAGGGGGAGGTGGCTGGGGCCAACGTCCTGACTTTC. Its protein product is CATSRLQGEVAGANVLTF.

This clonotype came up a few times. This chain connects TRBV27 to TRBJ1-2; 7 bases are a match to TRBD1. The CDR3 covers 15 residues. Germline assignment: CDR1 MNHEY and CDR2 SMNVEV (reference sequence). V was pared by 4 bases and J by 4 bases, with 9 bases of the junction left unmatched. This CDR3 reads CASSWGPSGGYGYTF. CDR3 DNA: TGTGCCAGCAGTTGGGGTCCTTCAGGGGGCTATGGCTACACCTTC.

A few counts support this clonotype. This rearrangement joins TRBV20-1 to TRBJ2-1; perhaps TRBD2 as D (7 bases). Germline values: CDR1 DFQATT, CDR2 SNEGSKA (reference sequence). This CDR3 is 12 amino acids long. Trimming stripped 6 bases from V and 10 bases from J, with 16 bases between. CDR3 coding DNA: TGCAGTGCCCCGGGGGGCTTGGAAGAGCAGTTCTTC. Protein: CSAPGGLEEQFF.

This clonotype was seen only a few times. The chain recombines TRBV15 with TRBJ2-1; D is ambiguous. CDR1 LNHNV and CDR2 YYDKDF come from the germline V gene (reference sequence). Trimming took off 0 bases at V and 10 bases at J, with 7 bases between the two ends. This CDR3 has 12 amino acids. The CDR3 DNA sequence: TGTGCCACCAGCAGAGATTGGTCCGAGCAGTTCTTC. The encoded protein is CATSRDWSEQFF. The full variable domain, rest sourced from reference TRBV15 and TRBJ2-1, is DAMVIQNPRYQVTQFGKPVTLSCSQTLNHNVMYWYQQKSSQAPKLLFHYYDKDFNNEADTPDNFQSRRPNTSFCFLDIRSPGLGDTAMYLCATSRDWSEQFFGPGTRLTVL.

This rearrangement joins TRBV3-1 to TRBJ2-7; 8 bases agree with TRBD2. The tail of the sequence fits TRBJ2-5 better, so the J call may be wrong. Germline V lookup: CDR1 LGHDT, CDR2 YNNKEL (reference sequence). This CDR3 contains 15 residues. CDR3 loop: CASSHLAGRVGTQYF. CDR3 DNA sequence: TGTGCCAGCAGCCATTTAGCGGGACGGGTTGGGACCCAGTACTTC.

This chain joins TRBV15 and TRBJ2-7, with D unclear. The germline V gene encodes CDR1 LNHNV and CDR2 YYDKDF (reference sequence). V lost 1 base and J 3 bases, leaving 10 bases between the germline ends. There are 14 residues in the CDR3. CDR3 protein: CATSRVGSLYEQYF. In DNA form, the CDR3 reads TGTGCCACCAGCAGAGTAGGTAGCCTCTACGAGCAGTACTTC.

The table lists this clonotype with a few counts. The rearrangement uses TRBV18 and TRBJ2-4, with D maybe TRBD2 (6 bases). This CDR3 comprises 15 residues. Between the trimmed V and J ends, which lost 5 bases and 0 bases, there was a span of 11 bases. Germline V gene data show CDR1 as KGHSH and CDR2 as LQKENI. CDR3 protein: CASSTSGLAKNIQYF. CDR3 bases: TGTGCCAGCTCAACCAGCGGGTTAGCCAAAAACATTCAGTACTTC. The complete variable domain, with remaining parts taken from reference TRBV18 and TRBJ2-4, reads NAGVMQNPRHLVRRRGQEARLRCSPMKGHSHVYWYRQLPEEGLKFMVYLQKENIIDESGMPKERFSAEFPKEGPSILRIQQVVRGDSAAYFCASSTSGLAKNIQYFGAGTRLSVL.

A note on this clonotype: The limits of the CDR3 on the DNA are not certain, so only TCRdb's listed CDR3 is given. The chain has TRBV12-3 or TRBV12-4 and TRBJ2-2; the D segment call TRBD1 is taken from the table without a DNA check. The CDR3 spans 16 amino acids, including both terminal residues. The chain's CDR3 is CASFGPGQGGTGELFF.

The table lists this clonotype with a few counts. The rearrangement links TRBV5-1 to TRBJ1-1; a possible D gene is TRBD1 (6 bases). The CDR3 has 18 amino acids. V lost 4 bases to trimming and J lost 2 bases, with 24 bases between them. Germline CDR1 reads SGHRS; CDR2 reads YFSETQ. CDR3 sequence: CASSHGRGPRGTNTEAFF. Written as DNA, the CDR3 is TGCGCCAGCAGCCATGGACGGGGGCCCCGGGGGACCAACACTGAAGCTTTCTTT.

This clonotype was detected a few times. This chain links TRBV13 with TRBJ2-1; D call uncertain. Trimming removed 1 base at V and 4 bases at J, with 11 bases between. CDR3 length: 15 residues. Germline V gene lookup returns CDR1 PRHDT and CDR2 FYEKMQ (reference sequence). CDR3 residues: CASSLVLENYNEQFF. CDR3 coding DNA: TGTGCCAGCAGCTTAGTGTTGGAAAATTACAATGAGCAGTTCTTC.

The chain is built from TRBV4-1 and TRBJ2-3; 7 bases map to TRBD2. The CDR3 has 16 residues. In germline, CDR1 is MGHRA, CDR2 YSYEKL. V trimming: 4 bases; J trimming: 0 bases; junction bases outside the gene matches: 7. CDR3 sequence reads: CASSLTSATSTDTQYF. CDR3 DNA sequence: TGCGCCAGCAGCCTAACTAGCGCCACAAGCACAGATACGCAGTATTTT.

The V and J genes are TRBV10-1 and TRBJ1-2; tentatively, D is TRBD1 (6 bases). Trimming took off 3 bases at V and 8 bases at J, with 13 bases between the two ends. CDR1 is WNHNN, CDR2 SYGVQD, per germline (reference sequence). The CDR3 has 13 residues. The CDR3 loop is CASSDPRGNGYTF. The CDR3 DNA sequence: TGCGCCAGCAGTGACCCGAGGGGGAACGGCTACACCTTC.

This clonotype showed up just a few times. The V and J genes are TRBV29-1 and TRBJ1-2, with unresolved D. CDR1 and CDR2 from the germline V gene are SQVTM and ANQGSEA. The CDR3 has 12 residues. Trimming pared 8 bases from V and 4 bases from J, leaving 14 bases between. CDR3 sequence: CSLWTATYGYTF. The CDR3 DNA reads TGCAGCTTGTGGACCGCCACCTATGGCTACACCTTC.

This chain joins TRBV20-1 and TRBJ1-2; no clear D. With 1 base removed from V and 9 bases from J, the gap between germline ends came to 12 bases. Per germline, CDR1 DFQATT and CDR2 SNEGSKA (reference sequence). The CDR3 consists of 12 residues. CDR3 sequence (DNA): TGCAGTGCTAGAGCAACCAGGAGGAGCTACACCTTC. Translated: CSARATRRSYTF.

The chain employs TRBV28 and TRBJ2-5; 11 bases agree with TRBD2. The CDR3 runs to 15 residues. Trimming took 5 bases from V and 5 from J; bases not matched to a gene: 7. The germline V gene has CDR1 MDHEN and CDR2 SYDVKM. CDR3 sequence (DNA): TGTGCCAGCAGTGCAATAGCGGGAGGGATGGAGACCCAGTACTTC. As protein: CASSAIAGGMETQYF.

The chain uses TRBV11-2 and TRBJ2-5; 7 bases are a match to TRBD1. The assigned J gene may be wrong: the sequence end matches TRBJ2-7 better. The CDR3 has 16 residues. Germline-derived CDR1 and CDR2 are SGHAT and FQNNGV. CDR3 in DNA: TGTGCCAGCAGCCAATCGGGACAGCGAAGGGCCTACGAGCAGTACTTC. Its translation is CASSQSGQRRAYEQYF.

The CDR3 sequence is CASKGTVSYNEQYF. CDR3 DNA: TGTGCCAGCAAGGGGACAGTATCCTACAATGAGCAGTACTTC. The chain employs TRBV25-1 and TRBJ2-1; 7 bases match TRBD1. Near its end, the DNA agrees better with TRBJ2-7, so the J call may be wrong. From germline, CDR1 is MGHDK and CDR2 SYGVNS. The CDR3 totals 14 residues.

The CDR3 loop is CASSLEGQGSTKRETQYF. In DNA form, the CDR3 reads TGTGCCAGCAGCTTGGAGGGACAGGGAAGCACCAAAAGAGAGACCCAGTACTTC. The rearrangement uses TRBV5-5 and TRBJ2-5; TRBD1 matches at 9 bases. The CDR3 is 18 amino acids. Germline V gene data show CDR1 as SGHKS and CDR2 as YYEKEE (reference sequence). Trimming removed 0 bases from V and 4 bases from J; junction bases left unmatched: 13.

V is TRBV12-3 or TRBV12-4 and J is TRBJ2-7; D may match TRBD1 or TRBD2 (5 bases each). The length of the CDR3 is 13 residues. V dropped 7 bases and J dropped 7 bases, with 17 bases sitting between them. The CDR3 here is CASKDGGRGEQYF. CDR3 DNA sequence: TGTGCCAGCAAAGATGGGGGACGAGGGGAGCAGTACTTC.

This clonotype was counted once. The CDR3 region has the DNA TGTGCCAGCATGAAATTCCCGGGACAAAGCTCCTACGAGCAGTACTTC. It is translated as CASMKFPGQSSYEQYF. This chain joins TRBV6-1 and TRBJ2-7; TRBD1 is a possible D gene (6 bases). V lost 7 bases and J 0 bases, leaving 19 bases between the germline ends. The CDR3 totals 16 residues. Germline V gives CDR1 MNHNS, CDR2 SASEGT.

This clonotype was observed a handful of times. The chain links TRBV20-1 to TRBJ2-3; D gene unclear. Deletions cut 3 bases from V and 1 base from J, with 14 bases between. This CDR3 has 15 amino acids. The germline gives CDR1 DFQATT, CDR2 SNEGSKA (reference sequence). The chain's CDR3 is CSASGPLTRTDTQYF. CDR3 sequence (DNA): TGCAGTGCTAGTGGACCATTAACACGCACAGATACGCAGTATTTT.

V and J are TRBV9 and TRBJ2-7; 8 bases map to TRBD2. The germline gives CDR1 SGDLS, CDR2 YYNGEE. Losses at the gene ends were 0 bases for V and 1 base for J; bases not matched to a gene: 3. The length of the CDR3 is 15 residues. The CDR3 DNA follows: TGTGCCAGCAGCGTAGCGGGGGGGAATTCCTACGAGCAGTACTTC. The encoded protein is CASSVAGGNSYEQYF.